The TCR beta chain described here comes from a study of T cell responses to AZD1222 COVID-19 vaccine. Measured with immunoSEQ multiplex PCR; TCRdb has only the in-frame clones, and not every one. The table lists 150,000 or so clones, 85% to 95% of them singletons. As regards this clone: Its antigen is currently unknown.

The V end was cut by 8 bases, the J end by 3 bases, with 19 bases between. CDR3 length equals 15 residues. Germline V gene lookup returns CDR1 MDHEN and CDR2 SYDVKM. Overall study results and limits: The donors showed a predominance of white British ancestry and of females, with possible underestimation of clonal diversity.

This chain uses TRBV28 with TRBJ1-1; D unresolved. This receptor was identified in an adult in good health. This specimen consisted of peripheral blood, obtained on day 0 of AZD1222 vaccination. CDR3 sequence reads: CASQRPGIRDTEAFF. The CDR3 DNA reads TGTGCCAGCCAGCGCCCCGGGATTCGGGACACTGAAGCTTTCTTT.